This T cell receptor beta chain derives from a study of Graves' ophthalmopathy and Graves' hyperthyroidism. Using RNA transcripts, the TCR beta CDR3 regions were amplified. Second-round multiplex PCR came after a first-round RT-PCR that employed HTBI primers. In TCRdb, the multiplex PCR reads were re-called with MiXCR into one record per CDR3 protein. Found here are about 370,000 distinct CDR3 sequences, approximately 20% of them singletons; the top ten hold 1.5% to 2%. The CDR3 covers 16 residues. J was trimmed by 3 bases and V by 5 bases; bases with no gene match: 10. This clonotype was found many times.

Input material: peripheral blood. The sequence was collected from a woman aged 18-29 years with Graves' ophthalmopathy. The chain is built from TRBV12-3 or TRBV12-4 and TRBJ1-1; 9 positions agree with TRBD1. For the CDR3, the DNA is TGTGCCAGCAGTCACGGACAGGGGAGGTATGACACTGAAGCTTTCTTT. It codes for CASSHGQGRYDTEAFF.